This T cell receptor (beta chain) was found in a study of cytomegalovirus exposure and HLA in healthy donors. Across the study: The same platform was used for the roughly 120 validation repertoires and the roughly 730 first-cohort repertoires, a later analysis reported.

The CDR3 sequence is 12 residues long. V gave up 6 bases and J gave up 6 bases, with 11 bases separating them. Per germline, CDR1 MNHEY and CDR2 SMNVEV (reference sequence). Repertoires were generated with immunoSEQ multiplex PCR, while TCRdb's copy carries only in-frame clones and drops some. The table lists about 160,000 clones, about nine tenths of them singletons. The source is a woman aged 25 to 45 in good health and CMV-seronegative. The V call is TRBV27, the J call TRBJ1-1; weak D call: TRBD1 (5 bases). The sequenced material came from PBMCs. CDR3 protein: CASRTGGSEAFF. In DNA, the CDR3 is TGTGCCAGCAGAACGGGGGGGTCTGAAGCTTTCTTT.